This T cell receptor (beta chain) appears in the sequencing data of a study of blood T cell repertoires in COVID-19. Study context: Both acute and convalescent COVID-19 samples were obtained from the United States, Italy and Spain. The cDNA or gDNA used as material had been derived from T cells, B-cell-depleted T cells, or PBMCs.

Original methodology: Reference gene primer amplification yielded estimated nucleated cell counts. This table comes from immunoSEQ multiplex PCR, and its TCRdb copy is limited to in-frame clones, with some not included. The V and J calls and clone size are taken from that table; D and trimming were inferred from the DNA. The sample carries 45,000 to 55,000 clones, about 83% recorded once. The CDR3 loop spans 13 amino acids. The sequence came from a human donor in a cohort sampled during active COVID-19. Sequencing was done on a sample of peripheral blood. The rearrangement joins TRBV21-1 to TRBJ2-5; the D call TRBD1 from the table was never checked on the DNA. TRBV21-1 represents a pseudogene. The CDR3 coding sequence is TGTGCCAGCAGCAAACAAAAAGGCGGCAGGGTGAACTTC. It yields the protein CASSKQKGGRVNF.